This TCR beta chain originates from a study of blood T cell repertoires in COVID-19. Study background: COVID-19 samples collected from the United States, Italy and Spain covered acute and convalescent phases. Sample material is recorded as cDNA or gDNA derived from T cells, B-cell-depleted T cells, or PBMCs.

Trimming took 9 bases from V and 5 from J; bases not matched to a gene: 8. There are 13 residues in the CDR3. Original processing notes: Quantification of nucleated cells was approximated via reference gene primer amplification. Clones were sequenced by immunoSEQ multiplex PCR, and TCRdb holds only the in-frame ones, with some missing. V and J calls plus clone size are reproduced from that table; the DNA served to infer D and trimming. The sample includes roughly 130,000 clones, about four fifths of them seen just once. Sequencing was carried out using peripheral blood. The receptor comes from an older man with acute or convalescent COVID-19. The chain has TRBV5-3 and TRBJ1-5, with 7 bases that match TRBD1. TRBV5-3 is labeled an ORF, and its function is uncertain. The CDR3 nucleotides are TGTGCCACCCCGCGACAGGGCCATCAGCCCCAGCATTTT. Its protein is CATPRQGHQPQHF.